Each of the 24 T cell receptor beta chains below was sequenced from the same sample in a study of CD8+CD57+ T cells in acquired aplastic anemia. Genomic DNA, the template, was used for profiling of the TCR beta VDJ and CDR3. TCRdb re-analysed the reads in MiXCR, keeping a single row per CDR3 protein. Seen here are approximately 70,000 distinct CDR3 sequences, under 55% observed once, and the top ten hold 2.5%. Sequenced material: sorted CD4+, CD8+, or CD8+CD57+ T cells (not recorded which) from PBMCs. Every receptor here comes from a human donor in good health, serving as a control.

The V gene is TRBV28, the J gene TRBJ2-3; 8 bases match TRBD1. The CDR3 consists of 15 residues. After removal of 2 bases from V and 7 bases from J, the junction contained 8 bases not matched to a gene. Germline V CDR1 and CDR2: MDHEN, SYDVKM. The CDR3 coding sequence is TGTGCCAGCAGTTTAAGGGCAGGGGGCAGAAATACGCAGTATTTT. Residues: CASSLRAGGRNTQYF.

As regards this clonotype: This could be a read error, since a much larger clone is one nucleotide away. The CDR3 DNA reads as TGTGCCACCGTGCGGGGAGGGGGGGCCTCCTACAATGAGCAGTTCTTC. Translating it yields CATVRGGGASYNEQFF. The rearrangement uses TRBV10-3 and TRBJ2-1; D is possibly TRBD2 (7 bases). The CDR3 length is 16 residues. V shed 10 bases and J shed 0 bases, with 19 bases lying between them. Germline V gene sequence: CDR1 ENHRY, CDR2 SYGVKD.

The rearrangement links TRBV7-9 to TRBJ2-3; a possible D gene is TRBD2 (5 bases). The CDR3 length is 11 residues. Germline-derived CDR1 and CDR2 are SEHNR and FQNEAQ (reference sequence). Trimming pared 4 bases from V and 7 bases from J, leaving 6 bases between. CDR3 loop: CASSSGNTQYF. CDR3 nucleotide sequence: TGTGCCAGCAGCTCCGGGAATACGCAGTATTTT.

This clonotype was counted ten times or more. This chain links TRBV12-3 or TRBV12-4 with TRBJ1-4, with D perhaps TRBD1 (6 bases). CDR3 length equals 14 residues. Trimming cost V 3 bases and J 8 bases, with 13 bases left between them. CDR3: CASSFGTIVEKLFF. Here the CDR3 DNA reads TGTGCCAGCAGTTTTGGGACAATTGTGGAAAAACTGTTTTTT.

The V call is TRBV19, the J call TRBJ1-5; 7 bases are shared with TRBD1. Germline CDR1 and CDR2: LNHDA and SQIVND (reference sequence). J was trimmed by 5 bases and V by 5 bases; bases with no gene match: 3. This CDR3 region has 13 residues. The CDR3 DNA follows: TGTGCCAGTAGTCAACAGGGGTATCAGCCCCAGCATTTT. It is translated as CASSQQGYQPQHF.

This clonotype turned up a few times. The chain uses TRBV2 and TRBJ1-1; D gene ambiguous. The V gene's germline CDR1 is SNHLY and CDR2 FYNNEI. The CDR3 spans 14 residues. Trimming took 6 bases from V and 6 from J, leaving 17 bases between them. The CDR3: CASSEPGRSAEAFF. The CDR3 coding sequence is TGTGCCAGCAGCGAACCGGGAAGGAGCGCTGAAGCTTTCTTT.

This clonotype was picked up one time. The chain recombines TRBV2 with TRBJ2-7; D unclear. The CDR3 has 11 amino acids. Germline V gives CDR1 SNHLY, CDR2 FYNNEI. Trimming left V 5 bases short and J 3 bases short, with 5 bases between. The CDR3 sequence is CASSRDYEQYF. The CDR3 DNA follows: TGTGCCAGCAGTAGGGACTACGAGCAGTACTTC. The complete variable domain, with remaining parts taken from reference TRBV2 and TRBJ2-7, reads EPEVTQTPSHQVTQMGQEVILRCVPISNHLYFYWYRQILGQKVEFLVSFYNNEISEKSEIFDDQFSVERPDGSNFTLKIRSTKLEDSAMYFCASSRDYEQYFGPGTRLTVT.

This clonotype has ten or more counts. The V and J genes are TRBV12-3 or TRBV12-4 and TRBJ2-5, with 15 bases fitting TRBD2. V lost 8 bases and J lost 5; bases outside the gene matches: 9. The CDR3 covers 16 residues. Here the CDR3 reads CASLYSGTSGRETQYF. The CDR3 region has the DNA TGTGCCAGCCTCTACTCCGGGACTAGCGGGAGGGAGACCCAGTACTTC.

This clonotype was detected only a few times. The chain carries TRBV29-1 and TRBJ1-5, with D unclear. The CDR3 sequence is 8 residues long. Germline values: CDR1 SQVTM, CDR2 ANQGSEA. Between the trimmed V and J ends, which lost 7 bases and 7 bases, there was a span of 2 bases. The CDR3 region has the DNA TGCAGCGCCCAGCCCCAGCATTTT. Protein sequence: CSAQPQHF.

This clonotype was picked up one time. The V gene is TRBV10-1, the J gene TRBJ2-2, with unresolved D. The germline V gene encodes CDR1 WNHNN and CDR2 SYGVQD (reference sequence). CDR3 length: 14 residues. With 0 bases removed from V and 0 bases from J, the gap between germline ends came to 2 bases. Here the CDR3 DNA reads TGCGCCAGCAGTGAGTCAGCGAACACCGGGGAGCTGTTTTTT. Translation: CASSESANTGELFF.

This clonotype came up once. This rearrangement joins TRBV5-1 to TRBJ1-2; 11 bases are shared with TRBD1. V shed 1 base and J 8 bases; nucleotides not matched to a gene: 13. The CDR3 is 17 residues long. Germline lookup yields CDR1 SGHRS and CDR2 YFSETQ. CDR3 sequence (DNA): TGCGCCAGCAGCTTGACCGGGACAGGGGGTTCGGGGAAAGGCTACACCTTC. This encodes CASSLTGTGGSGKGYTF.

This clonotype has a count of ten or more. The chain employs TRBV3-1 and TRBJ2-7; TRBD2 matches 13 bases. V was clipped by 3 bases and J by 4 bases; unmatched bases: 0. The CDR3 totals 14 residues. CDR1 is LGHDT, CDR2 YNNKEL, per germline (reference sequence). CDR3 nucleotide sequence: TGTGCCAGCAGCCAGACTAGCGGGAGGTACGAGCAGTACTTC. This translates into CASSQTSGRYEQYF.

This chain connects TRBV6-1 to TRBJ2-1, with 8 bases identical to TRBD1. Germline V CDR1 and CDR2: MNHNS, SASEGT. V was pared by 1 base and J by 6 bases, with 5 bases of the junction left unmatched. This CDR3 spans 15 amino acids. This CDR3 reads CASSEEGQGFNEQFF. CDR3 sequence (DNA): TGTGCCAGCAGTGAAGAAGGACAGGGTTTCAATGAGCAGTTCTTC.

This clonotype came up a few times. The chain employs TRBV25-1 and TRBJ1-2; 9 nucleotides agree with TRBD1. After removal of 3 bases from V and 4 bases from J, the junction contained 3 bases not matched to a gene. CDR1 MGHDK and CDR2 SYGVNS come from the germline V gene. This CDR3 is built from 14 residues. Here the CDR3 DNA reads TGTGCCAGCAGTGATCCGGGACAGGGCTATGGCTACACCTTC. Translating it yields CASSDPGQGYGYTF.

V gene TRBV14 combines with J gene TRBJ2-3; D gene uncertain. The germline V and J ends were trimmed by 0 bases and 11 bases, with 27 bases remaining between them. Germline V gene lookup returns CDR1 SGHDN and CDR2 FVKESK. The CDR3 length is 18 residues. The CDR3 sequence is CASSQEGRVAWANNEQYF. DNA of the CDR3: TGTGCCAGCAGCCAAGAAGGAAGGGTAGCTTGGGCCAACAATGAGCAGTATTTT.

This clonotype has ten or more counts. The DNA of the CDR3 is TGTGCCAGCAGACTCAGGACTAGCGGGGGAAGACAAGAGACCCAGTACTTC. This gives the protein CASRLRTSGGRQETQYF. This chain connects TRBV6-1 to TRBJ2-5; 13 bases align to TRBD2. With 6 bases clipped from V and 2 bases from J, the junction kept 9 bases outside the gene matches. Germline loops: CDR1 MNHNS, CDR2 SASEGT. The CDR3 runs 17 residues.

This clonotype ranks as medium-sized. The rearrangement links TRBV24-1 to TRBJ2-7; TRBD1 matches at 7 bases. The CDR3 is 14 residues long. From germline, CDR1 is KGHDR and CDR2 SFDVKD. Trimming removed 4 bases from V and 2 bases from J; junction bases left unmatched: 4. DNA of the CDR3: TGTGCCACCAGTGACCGCAGGGGGACCTACGAGCAGTACTTC. Translating gives CATSDRRGTYEQYF.

This clonotype showed up many times. The chain combines TRBV7-2 with TRBJ2-3; 7 bases are shared with TRBD2. Germline V lookup: CDR1 SGHTA, CDR2 FQGNSA. The CDR3 spans 18 residues. J gave up 2 bases and V 1 base, and 12 bases lay outside the gene matches. This chain's CDR3 is CASSLGWQAGALTDTQYF. DNA of the CDR3: TGTGCCAGCAGCTTAGGGTGGCAGGCGGGAGCCCTCACAGATACGCAGTATTTT.

This chain uses TRBV20-1 with TRBJ2-1, with D possibly matching TRBD2 (6 bases). The CDR3 length is 14 residues. Looked up from germline, CDR1 is DFQATT and CDR2 is SNEGSKA (reference sequence). CDR3 sequence (DNA): TGCAGCGCAAGGTGGCTAGCGCCCTACAATGAGCAGTTCTTC. Protein: CSARWLAPYNEQFF.

The genes are TRBV20-1 and TRBJ2-1; TRBD2 matches at 9 bases. J was trimmed by 1 base and V by 0 bases; bases with no gene match: 7. Per the germline V gene, CDR1 is DFQATT and CDR2 is SNEGSKA (reference sequence). This CDR3 comprises 17 residues. Written as DNA, the CDR3 is TGCAGTGCTAGAGACGGGTCGGCGGGAGGGTCCTACAATGAGCAGTTCTTC. This sequence encodes CSARDGSAGGSYNEQFF.

This clonotype was seen ten or more times. J is TRBJ2-1 and V is TRBV11-1; 8 nucleotides agree with TRBD1. Germline CDR1 and CDR2: SGHAT and FQDESV (reference sequence). Losses at the gene ends were 5 bases for V and 4 bases for J; bases not matched to a gene: 7. This CDR3 contains 15 residues. CDR3 protein: CASSRGQGAYNEQFF. CDR3 in DNA: TGTGCCAGCAGCCGCGGACAGGGTGCTTACAATGAGCAGTTCTTC.

The sample holds a few counts of this clonotype. The genes are TRBV29-1 and TRBJ1-1, with D maybe TRBD1 (5 bases). The CDR3 totals 11 residues. Germline CDR1 reads SQVTM; CDR2 reads ANQGSEA. The ends were cut back, 4 bases at V and 6 bases at J, with 9 bases in the middle. Written as DNA, the CDR3 is TGCAGCGTTGGGGGGGAGCCTGAAGCTTTCTTT. This gives the protein CSVGGEPEAFF.

The V call is TRBV7-3, the J call TRBJ2-7; 11 positions match TRBD1. The CDR3 runs to 14 residues. Germline values: CDR1 SGHTA, CDR2 FQGTGA. After removal of 5 bases from V and 5 bases from J, the junction contained 5 bases not matched to a gene. The CDR3: CASSPRDRGNEQYF. The CDR3, as DNA: TGTGCCAGCAGCCCCCGGGACAGGGGGAACGAGCAGTACTTC.

J is TRBJ2-5 and V is TRBV7-8; 7 positions match TRBD2. V lost 2 bases and J lost 5; bases outside the gene matches: 17. This CDR3 comprises 18 residues. Germline assignment: CDR1 SGHVS and CDR2 FQNEAQ. CDR3 nucleotide sequence: TGTGCCAGCAGCTTAAGGCCTAGGGGCGGGGGTTACCGGGAGACCCAGTACTTC. The encoded protein is CASSLRPRGGGYRETQYF.